These 5 T cell receptor beta chains originate from one sample sequenced in a study of blood T cell repertoires in COVID-19. Assay: immunoSEQ multiplex PCR; the TCRdb copy retains only in-frame clones and omits some. This sample carries 200,000 to 250,000 clones, about 90% of them seen once, and the ten largest clones take more than 0.95%. Sequenced: peripheral blood. The receptors derive from a man aged 30 to 45 with acute or convalescent COVID-19.

The V gene is TRBV5-6, the J gene TRBJ2-7; 8 nucleotides line up with TRBD2. This CDR3 is built from 9 residues. CDR1 is SGHDT, CDR2 YYEEEE, per germline. V gave up 10 bases and J gave up 6 bases; unmatched junction bases: 0. Written as DNA, the CDR3 is TGTGCCGCGGGGGGCGAGCAGTACTTC. It codes for CAAGGEQYF.

The chain uses TRBV4-1 and TRBJ1-2; 8 nucleotides align to TRBD1. This CDR3 is built from 15 residues. Germline-derived CDR1 and CDR2 are MGHRA and YSYEKL. J was trimmed by 4 bases and V by 5 bases; bases with no gene match: 9. CDR3 in amino acids: CASSLTGAMTYGYTF. The CDR3 DNA reads TGCGCCAGCAGCTTGACAGGGGCAATGACCTATGGCTACACCTTC.

The chain links TRBV5-1 to TRBJ1-6; maybe TRBD1 (5 bases). The CDR3 has 15 amino acids. V lost 1 base to trimming and J lost 5 bases, with 10 bases between them. In germline, CDR1 is SGHRS, CDR2 YFSETQ. CDR3 sequence: CASSLRQGDNSPLHF. The CDR3 bases are TGCGCCAGCAGCTTGAGGCAGGGCGATAATTCACCCCTCCACTTT.

The V call is TRBV9, the J call TRBJ2-3; TRBD2 matches at 11 bases. V lost 1 base and J lost 2; bases outside the gene matches: 6. There are 17 residues in the CDR3. The V gene's germline CDR1 is SGDLS and CDR2 YYNGEE. CDR3: CASSVSGTSGYTDTQYF. Written as DNA, the CDR3 is TGTGCCAGCAGCGTAAGTGGGACTAGCGGATACACAGATACGCAGTATTTT.

About this clone itself: The sample carries other DNA sequences with the same CDR3. The J gene is TRBJ2-2, the V gene TRBV5-1, with TRBD2 identical over 9 bases. The CDR3 loop spans 16 amino acids. V shed 2 bases and J 1 base; nucleotides not matched to a gene: 3. Germline V CDR1 and CDR2: SGHRS, YFSETQ. The CDR3 sequence: CASSLALAGNTGELFF. The CDR3, as DNA: TGCGCCAGCAGCTTAGCACTAGCGGGGAACACCGGGGAGCTGTTTTTT.